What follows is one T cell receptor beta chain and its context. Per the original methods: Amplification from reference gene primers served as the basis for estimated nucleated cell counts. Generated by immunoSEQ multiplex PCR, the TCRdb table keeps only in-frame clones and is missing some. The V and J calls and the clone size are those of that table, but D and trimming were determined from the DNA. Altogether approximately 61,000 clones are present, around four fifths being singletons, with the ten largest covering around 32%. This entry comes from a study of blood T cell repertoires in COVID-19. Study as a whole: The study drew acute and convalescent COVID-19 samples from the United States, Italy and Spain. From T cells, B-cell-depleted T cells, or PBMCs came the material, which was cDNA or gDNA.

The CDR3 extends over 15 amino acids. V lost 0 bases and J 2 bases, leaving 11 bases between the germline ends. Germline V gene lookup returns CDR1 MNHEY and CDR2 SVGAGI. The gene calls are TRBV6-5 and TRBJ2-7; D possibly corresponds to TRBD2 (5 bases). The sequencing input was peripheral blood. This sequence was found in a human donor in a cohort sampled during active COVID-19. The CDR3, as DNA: TGTGCCAGCAGTTACTCTCGGACTCAAACCTACGAGCAGTACTTC. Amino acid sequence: CASSYSRTQTYEQYF.